This T cell receptor beta chain emerged from a study of identical twins. Study results and limitations: The authors noted that invariant MAIT and iNKT cells could partly confound zero-insertion analyses. When twins shared out-of-frame alpha sequences, those sequences had excess low generation probability. The abundant beta clonotypes from cord blood had fewer insertions, and memory repertoires had none of this.

This CDR3 spans 17 amino acids. J lost 4 bases, V lost 0 bases, and 5 bases had no gene match. Germline assignment: CDR1 MGHRA and CDR2 YSYEKL. Using its own MiXCR run on the 5' RACE reads, TCRdb lists one record per CDR3 protein. In the table there are under 900,000 distinct CDR3 sequences, roughly an eighth of which are singletons. This clonotype was observed a few times. Its antigen is currently unknown. These data are also associated with another study on yellow fever vaccine responses in identical twins.

The chain is built from TRBV4-1 and TRBJ2-2; 10 nucleotides match TRBD1. The origin of this receptor is a woman under 30 in good health. The sample consisted of PBMCs. The CDR3: CASSQDRDRGFTGELFF. In nucleotides, the CDR3 is TGCGCCAGCAGCCAAGACAGGGACAGGGGCTTCACCGGGGAGCTGTTTTTT.